This TCR beta chain comes out of a study of T cell responses to AZD1222 COVID-19 vaccine (dated by TCRdb to 2020 to 2023). About the investigation overall: AZD1222 recipients given second doses at about 4 weeks or at about 12 weeks were pooled, since spike-specific TCR depth and breadth were not found to differ between the two schedules. A total of more than 230 trial participants underwent TCR sequencing, of whom about 210 received two doses of AZD1222 and about 25 received two doses of the MenACWY control vaccine. Trial participants were enrolled into age subgroups of 18-55, 56-69 and 70-plus years, which contained around 140, 26 and 57 TCR-sequenced participants, respectively. The study at large found these results: The vaccine-associated CD4 TCRs covered the entire spike protein, and the dominant responses fell in regions 160-218 and 743-854. The 56-69-year group was small, and its depth increase did not reach significance, likely because of low power. Because no day 14 peak-response samples were available, the repertoires could be characterized only after the peak T cell response. A significant rise in spike-specific TCR breadth and depth was observed after two AZD1222 doses relative to day 0 and relative to MenACWY recipients. Only five to seven AZD1222 recipients were SARS-CoV-2 seropositive at baseline, limiting conclusions about previously exposed vaccinees. Most participants were white British and females outnumbered males, and the authors suggested that clonal diversity may have been underestimated. Reportedly, close to half of the unique spike-specific TCRs recognized epitopes lying outside the regions that are mutated in the B.1.351 and B.1.1.7 variants.

Points on this clone: This receptor's antigen is unknown. Per-base qualities were not stored, and no clone one base away is much larger.

The time point label, as the study defines it: baseline before first vaccination. The vaccinee samples were drawn from two UK trials, COV001 and COV002, one of which was a single-blind randomized controlled phase 2/3 trial testing AZD1222 (ChAdOx1 nCoV-19) in healthy adults. For TCRbeta chain sequencing, PBMC samples were collected from trial participants at day 0 and at day 28 after the second dose. The CDR3 regions of human TCRbeta chains were analyzed by immunosequencing. The published analysis was carried out like this. Repertoire TCRs were checked for matches against a reference library of SARS-CoV-2-specific TCRs that had been generated using the MIRA antigen-specificity platform. Breadth was defined as the fraction of unique TCRs that were SARS-CoV-2-associated. Depth was defined as the fraction of total T cells that were SARS-CoV-2-associated. Using the MIRA data, each spike-specific TCR was assigned both to the spike region to which the TCR was reactive and to a CD4 or CD8 class. Log10-transformed breadth and depth values were compared by one-way ANOVA with Sidak's multiple comparisons tests. In its TCRdb copy, this immuneACCESS table keeps in-frame sequences only and misses some clones. Where compared with another copy, unresolved V genes explain less than half of these, and the others have no known cause. Clone size and V and J calls were adopted from that table, with D and trimming inferred from the DNA. The sample yields tens of thousands of clones; roughly 87% were counted once. Jointly, the top ten make up approximately 25% of the sample.

The CDR3 measures 14 amino acids from cysteine to phenylalanine. Only the CDR3 part of the read is kept: 42 bases, read in frame from the first base. V sheds 2 bases and J sheds 5 bases, leaving 10 bases between their ends. CDR1 MNHEY and CDR2 SVGAGI are derived from the germline V gene. The TCR originated in an adult in good health. This receptor chain uses TRBV6-5 and TRBJ1-5; TRBD1 is a possible D gene, resting on 5 matching bases. The sequenced sample was peripheral blood, obtained on day 0 of AZD1222 vaccination. The CDR3 reads as follows: CASSYRDGDQPQHF. The nucleotide sequence reads TGTGCCAGCAGTTACCGGGACGGGGATCAGCCCCAGCATTTT.